This entry lists 30 T cell receptor beta chains sequenced from one sample in a study of blood T cell repertoires in COVID-19. The method was immunoSEQ multiplex PCR; TCRdb's version includes in-frame clones alone and lacks a portion of them. Of about 140,000 clones listed, approximately 89% are singletons. The material sequenced was peripheral blood. Source of these receptors: a human donor in a cohort sampled during active COVID-19.

The V call is TRBV7-9, the J call TRBJ2-1, with unresolved D. Germline V gives CDR1 SEHNR, CDR2 FQNEAQ (reference sequence). The CDR3 spans 13 residues. Between the trimmed V and J ends, which lost 1 base and 6 bases, there was a span of 7 bases. CDR3 residues: CASSLDWANEQFF. CDR3 coding DNA: TGTGCCAGCAGCTTAGATTGGGCCAATGAGCAGTTCTTC.

The chain is built from TRBV7-6 and TRBJ2-3, with TRBD2 matching over 7 bases. Looked up from germline, CDR1 is SGHVS and CDR2 is FNYEAQ. This CDR3 spans 15 amino acids. The ends lost 5 bases at V and 2 bases at J; junction bases unmatched: 7. The CDR3 protein is CASSLLGGNTDTQYF. Here the CDR3 DNA reads TGTGCCAGCAGCCTACTCGGGGGGAACACAGATACGCAGTATTTT.

The sample holds one count of this clone. This chain uses TRBV30 with TRBJ2-2; 7 nucleotides align to TRBD2. The J segment lost 4 bases and the V segment lost 1 base, leaving 12 bases of the junction unmatched. CDR3 size: 17 residues. In germline, CDR1 is GTSNPN, CDR2 SVGIG (reference sequence). The CDR3 region has the DNA TGTGCCTGGAGTGACCCCTGGGGGAGGGTGGGCACCGGGGAGCTGTTTTTT. Translation gives CAWSDPWGRVGTGELFF. Based on the CDR3 plus reference TRBV30 and TRBJ2-2, the full variable domain is SQTIHQWPATLVQPVGSPLSLECTVEGTSNPNLYWYRQAAGRGLQLLFYSVGIGQISSEVPQNLSASRPQDRQFILSSKKLLLSDSGFYLCAWSDPWGRVGTGELFFGEGSRLTVL.

V and J are TRBV6-2 or TRBV6-3 and TRBJ1-2; D not certain. Germline CDR1 MNHEY, CDR2 SVGEGT. This CDR3 contains 14 residues. V lost 0 bases and J lost 5, with 10 bases in between. The CDR3, as DNA: TGTGCCAGCAGTTACTCCGCGGAGCTATATGGCTACACCTTC. Protein sequence: CASSYSAELYGYTF.

This clone was observed a few times. V usage is TRBV6-2 or TRBV6-3 and J usage is TRBJ1-2, with no clear D. CDR3 length: 13 residues. V was shortened by 2 bases and J by 4 bases, with 8 bases between the two germline ends. The germline gives CDR1 MNHEY, CDR2 SVGEGT. The chain's CDR3 is CASSYSGVYGYTF. The CDR3 DNA sequence: TGTGCCAGCAGTTACAGCGGGGTCTATGGCTACACCTTC.

CDR3 in DNA: TGTGCCAGCAGCCCGACAGGGGGGCCCCCCACCTTC. This translates into CASSPTGGPPTF. V and J are TRBV7-3 and TRBJ1-2, with 9 positions matching TRBD1. CDR3 size: 12 residues. Germline values: CDR1 SGHTA, CDR2 FQGTGA. J gave up 13 bases and V 5 bases, and 8 bases lay outside the gene matches.

The chain has TRBV4-2 and TRBJ2-3; 14 bases are a match to TRBD2. Germline-derived CDR1 and CDR2 are LGHNA and YNFKEQ. The CDR3 runs to 16 residues. The V and J ends lost 5 bases and 4 bases, in that order; junction bases with no gene match: 5. The CDR3 DNA sequence: TGTGCCAGCAGCTCTAGACTAGCGGGGGGGGCAGATACGCAGTATTTT. Translating it yields CASSSRLAGGADTQYF.

The chain joins TRBV19 to TRBJ2-5, with D possibly being TRBD1 (6 bases). Germline V gene lookup returns CDR1 LNHDA and CDR2 SQIVND (reference sequence). The CDR3 has 16 residues. V dropped 4 bases and J dropped 1 base, with 16 bases sitting between them. CDR3 loop: CASSTEDRDTQETQYF. The CDR3, as DNA: TGTGCCAGTAGTACAGAAGACCGGGACACCCAAGAGACCCAGTACTTC.

V gene TRBV20-1 combines with J gene TRBJ1-2, with D possibly being TRBD1 (5 bases). The V and J ends lost 5 bases and 4 bases respectively, with 20 bases between them. In germline, CDR1 is DFQATT, CDR2 SNEGSKA (reference sequence). This CDR3 region has 15 residues. CDR3 residues: CSARALRGSFYGYTF. CDR3 coding DNA: TGCAGTGCTCGTGCCCTTAGGGGATCCTTCTATGGCTACACCTTC.

This clone appeared a single time. The chain carries TRBV11-2 and TRBJ1-1; unclear D gene. This CDR3 spans 10 amino acids. Trimming shortened V by 5 bases and J by 9 bases, and 7 bases separated the two germline ends. Germline V lookup: CDR1 SGHAT, CDR2 FQNNGV. The CDR3 loop is CASSPGKAFF. CDR3 nucleotide sequence: TGTGCCAGCAGCCCGGGAAAAGCTTTCTTT.

This rearrangement joins TRBV11-2 to TRBJ1-5, with D unclear. Germline CDR1 is SGHAT and CDR2 is FQNNGV. The CDR3 loop spans 13 amino acids. The germline V and J ends were trimmed by 0 bases and 6 bases, with 6 bases remaining between them. The CDR3 DNA reads TGTGCCAGCAGCTTAGACTGGAGTCAGCCCCAGCATTTT. This translates into CASSLDWSQPQHF.

V is TRBV30 and J is TRBJ1-6, with D possibly matching TRBD1 (5 bases). Germline CDR1 is GTSNPN and CDR2 is SVGIG (reference sequence). The CDR3 length is 10 residues. The germline V and J ends were trimmed by 1 base and 18 bases, with 10 bases remaining between them. CDR3 in amino acids: CAWSETGPHF. The CDR3 DNA reads TGTGCCTGGAGTGAAACAGGTCCCCACTTT.

In this sample, this clone turned up once. The chain uses TRBV4-1 and TRBJ1-2; D might be TRBD1 (5 bases). Germline assignment: CDR1 MGHRA and CDR2 YSYEKL. The CDR3 spans 15 residues. The ends were cut back, 0 bases at V and 9 bases at J, with 17 bases in the middle. CDR3 region: CASSQDNGGLVRYTF. The CDR3 DNA follows: TGCGCCAGCAGCCAAGATAACGGGGGGTTGGTTCGCTACACCTTC.

CDR3 bases: TGTGCCAGCAGCTTAGGCCAGTTGAACACTGAAGCTTTCTTT. The encoded protein is CASSLGQLNTEAFF. This chain joins TRBV7-9 and TRBJ1-1; D gene unclear. The V gene lost 1 base and the J gene lost 0 bases, with 6 bases spanning the gap. The CDR3 covers 14 residues. In germline, CDR1 is SEHNR, CDR2 FQNEAQ (reference sequence).

This chain links TRBV25-1 with TRBJ2-7, with 9 positions matching TRBD1. V trimming: 2 bases; J trimming: 1 base; junction bases outside the gene matches: 3. The CDR3 covers 15 residues. From germline, CDR1 is MGHDK and CDR2 SYGVNS. CDR3 protein: CASSEPGQGSYEQYF. The CDR3 nucleotides read TGTGCCAGCAGTGAACCGGGACAGGGATCCTACGAGCAGTACTTC.

The V gene is TRBV6-2 or TRBV6-3, the J gene TRBJ1-1; possibly TRBD1 for D (5 bases). The germline gives CDR1 MNHEY, CDR2 SVGEGT. The CDR3 is 13 residues long. The ends were cut back, 5 bases at V and 1 base at J, with 8 bases in the middle. The CDR3 sequence: CASSNDRNTEAFF. The CDR3 DNA reads TGTGCCAGCAGTAACGACAGGAACACTGAAGCTTTCTTT.

V gene TRBV5-6 combines with J gene TRBJ2-5; D is perhaps TRBD2 (6 bases). V was clipped by 5 bases and J by 0 bases, with 11 bases between them. Germline CDR1 SGHDT, CDR2 YYEEEE. The CDR3 has 14 residues. CDR3 residues: CASRGLTYQETQYF. As DNA, the CDR3 is TGTGCCAGCAGGGGACTTACGTACCAAGAGACCCAGTACTTC.

This chain uses TRBV2 with TRBJ1-1, with D perhaps TRBD1 (5 bases). CDR1 and CDR2 from the germline V gene are SNHLY and FYNNEI. The CDR3 sequence is 13 residues long. V lost 6 bases, J lost 3 bases, and 11 bases lay in between. CDR3 nucleotides: TGTGCCAGCAGGACAGTTGCCGACACTGAAGCTTTCTTT. Protein: CASRTVADTEAFF.

The CDR3 reads CASSLAGGQPQHF. CDR3 sequence (DNA): TGTGCCAGCAGCCTAGCAGGGGGTCAGCCCCAGCATTTT. V gene TRBV3-1 (or the pseudogene TRBV3-2) combines with J gene TRBJ1-5; 7 bases match TRBD1. J lost 6 bases, V lost 4 bases, and 3 bases had no gene match. CDR3 size: 13 residues. From germline, CDR1 is LGHDT and CDR2 YNNKEL (reference sequence).

The genes are TRBV13 and TRBJ2-2; 8 bases agree with TRBD1. Germline lookup yields CDR1 PRHDT and CDR2 FYEKMQ (reference sequence). The CDR3 contains 15 residues. V trimming: 4 bases; J trimming: 5 bases; junction bases outside the gene matches: 6. The CDR3 bases are TGTGCCAGCAGCTCGACAGGGGAAGCGACCGGGGAGCTGTTTTTT. Protein sequence: CASSSTGEATGELFF. Full variable domain (missing parts from reference TRBV13 and TRBJ2-2): AAGVIQSPRHLIKEKRETATLKCYPIPRHDTVYWYQQGPGQDPQFLISFYEKMQSDKGSIPDRFSAQQFSDYHSELNMSSLELGDSALYFCASSSTGEATGELFFGEGSRLTVL.

Concerning this clone itself: A junction end diverges from the germline sequence, so it may reflect a read error. The CDR3 DNA follows: TGTGCCAGCAGTGTTTGGCGGGGGGCGGAGATCTTC. Its protein product is CASSVWRGAEIF. The chain recombines TRBV6-1 with TRBJ2-1, with 8 bases that match TRBD2. Germline assignment: CDR1 MNHNS and CDR2 SASEGT. This CDR3 contains 12 residues.

The count of this clone is one. The chain's CDR3 is CASSEGTITDTQYF. The CDR3 DNA is TGTGCCAGCAGCGAGGGGACAATTACAGATACGCAGTATTTT. The chain has TRBV9 and TRBJ2-3, with D perhaps TRBD1 (6 bases). CDR1 is SGDLS and CDR2 is YYNGEE in the germline V gene. The CDR3 sequence is 14 residues long. Between the trimmed V and J ends, which lost 3 bases and 3 bases, there was a span of 11 bases.

This chain uses TRBV3-1 (or the pseudogene TRBV3-2) with TRBJ1-1; D is possibly TRBD1 (6 bases). CDR3 length: 15 residues. The ends were cut back, 1 base at V and 1 base at J, with 10 bases in the middle. Germline V CDR1 and CDR2: LGHDT, YNNKEL (reference sequence). The CDR3 DNA is TGTGCCAGCAGCCAAGTGCGGACAGAGAACACTGAAGCTTTCTTT. Translated: CASSQVRTENTEAFF.

This clone came up once. The rearrangement joins TRBV9 to TRBJ2-1; D gene uncertain. Trimming cost V 0 bases and J 1 base, with 8 bases left between them. The CDR3 is 15 amino acids. Germline CDR1 is SGDLS and CDR2 is YYNGEE. The CDR3 DNA is TGTGCCAGCAGCGTAGCTGGCGGTTCCTACAATGAGCAGTTCTTC. This codes for CASSVAGGSYNEQFF. The full variable domain, completed using reference TRBV9 and TRBJ2-1, is DSGVTQTPKHLITATGQRVTLRCSPRSGDLSVYWYQQSLDQGLQFLIQYYNGEERAKGNILERFSAQQFPDLHSELNLSSLELGDSALYFCASSVAGGSYNEQFFGPGTRLTVL.

The rearrangement links TRBV4-3 to TRBJ2-5; TRBD1 is a possible D gene (5 bases). The CDR3 loop spans 16 amino acids. The germline gives CDR1 LGHNA, CDR2 YSLEER. Trimming removed 0 bases from V and 2 bases from J, with 13 bases in between. The CDR3 DNA sequence: TGCGCCAGCAGCCAAGAAGCCCCGCACAGGCAAGAGACCCAGTACTTC. This gives the protein CASSQEAPHRQETQYF.

This clone was seen a handful of times. The chain combines TRBV10-3 with TRBJ1-1, with D possibly being TRBD1 (6 bases). With 5 bases removed from V and 2 bases from J, the gap between germline ends came to 9 bases. CDR1 is ENHRY and CDR2 is SYGVKD in the germline V gene. The CDR3 totals 13 residues. The CDR3 here is CAISQTGNTEAFF. The CDR3 region has the DNA TGTGCCATCAGTCAGACAGGCAACACTGAAGCTTTCTTT.

The chain joins TRBV5-1 to TRBJ2-3; tentatively, D is TRBD2 (6 bases). Germline V gives CDR1 SGHRS, CDR2 YFSETQ. V was clipped by 2 bases and J by 3 bases, with 13 bases between them. This CDR3 is built from 15 residues. CDR3 sequence (DNA): TGCGCCAGCAGCTTTGGGACTTCCGAGACAGATACGCAGTATTTT. This gives the protein CASSFGTSETDTQYF. Variable domain in full (rest from reference TRBV5-1 and TRBJ2-3): KAGVTQTPRYLIKTRGQQVTLSCSPISGHRSVSWYQQTPGQGLQFLFEYFSETQRNKGNFPGRFSGRQFSNSRSEMNVSTLELGDSALYLCASSFGTSETDTQYFGPGTRLTVL.

CDR3 protein: CASSRTGPQETQYF. CDR3 nucleotides: TGCGCCAGCAGCCGGACAGGGCCCCAAGAGACCCAGTACTTC. J is TRBJ2-5 and V is TRBV5-1; 8 bases line up with TRBD1. Germline lookup yields CDR1 SGHRS and CDR2 YFSETQ. This CDR3 is built from 14 residues. J lost 1 base, V lost 4 bases, and 3 bases had no gene match.

The CDR3 loop is CASSYLAGGQETQYF. The CDR3 nucleotides are TGTGCCAGCAGTTACCTAGCGGGGGGCCAAGAGACCCAGTACTTC. The chain is built from TRBV27 and TRBJ2-5; 11 positions agree with TRBD2. Germline V gene data show CDR1 as MNHEY and CDR2 as SMNVEV (reference sequence). Trimming took 4 bases from V and 1 from J; bases not matched to a gene: 2. The CDR3 is 15 amino acids.

J is TRBJ2-2 and V is TRBV7-3; 8 bases are shared with TRBD1. V was clipped by 5 bases and J by 7 bases; unmatched bases: 9. Per the germline V gene, CDR1 is SGHTA and CDR2 is FQGTGA. The CDR3 totals 15 residues. The CDR3 DNA follows: TGTGCCAGCAGCCTCACAGGGGGGAAAGGCGGGGAGCTGTTTTTT. It codes for CASSLTGGKGGELFF.